This TCR beta chain was captured by sequencing in a study of cytomegalovirus exposure and HLA in healthy donors. Study observations and caveats: A later analysis linked a missense DCLRE1C variant to TCR beta V- and J-gene trimming. A later analysis reportedly found fewer N-insertions in an Asian-associated ancestry cluster than the approximately 700-donor mean. Later on, analysis showed that most CMV-associated TCR beta chains appeared to be HLA-restricted.

PCR was performed using 60 Vbeta and 13 Jbeta primers. Libraries were prepared by immunoSEQ multiplex PCR; TCRdb keeps only in-frame clonotypes and omits some of them. The profile shows approximately 110,000 clones, approximately 86% of them singletons. Points on this clone: The target antigen is unknown.

Germline trimming cut 4 bases from V and 3 bases from J; bases unmatched to any gene: 8. Germline-derived CDR1 and CDR2 are SGHTA and FQGNSA. The CDR3 is 15 amino acids. The rearrangement links TRBV7-2 to TRBJ2-5; 7 nucleotides line up with TRBD1. The sequence came from a man between 18 and 35 years old in good health and CMV-seronegative. The sample was PBMCs. Here the CDR3 DNA reads TGTGCCAGCAGCTCCTTTGGGACAGTTGAAGAGACCCAGTACTTC. Its protein is CASSSFGTVEETQYF.